Each of the 25 T cell receptor beta chains below was sequenced from the same sample in a study of cytomegalovirus exposure and HLA in healthy donors. PCR was performed using 60 Vbeta and 13 Jbeta primers. Assay: immunoSEQ multiplex PCR; the TCRdb copy retains only in-frame clones and omits some. The repertoire holds 100,000 or so clones, with over 65% as singletons. The sequencing input was PBMCs. The receptors here all came from a woman between 40 and 55 years old in good health and CMV-seropositive.

In this sample, this clone turned up a few times. The chain joins TRBV2 to TRBJ1-4; D gene unclear. Germline loops: CDR1 SNHLY, CDR2 FYNNEI. The CDR3 covers 14 residues. With 7 bases removed from V and 4 bases from J, the gap between germline ends came to 13 bases. DNA of the CDR3: TGTGCCAGCAAAATTCGGGTTCTTAATGAAAAACTGTTTTTT. Amino acid sequence: CASKIRVLNEKLFF.

This clone came up a few times. The rearrangement links TRBV5-1 to TRBJ1-1; 8 nucleotides line up with TRBD1. J lost 7 bases, V lost 1 base, and 9 bases had no gene match. This CDR3 region has 15 residues. Germline CDR1 and CDR2: SGHRS and YFSETQ. The CDR3 DNA reads as TGCGCCAGCAGCTTGACCCAGGGGGCGCAAGGTGAAGCTTTCTTT. It translates to CASSLTQGAQGEAFF.

V and J are TRBV7-2 and TRBJ2-5, with 8 nucleotides matching TRBD1. Near its end, the DNA agrees better with TRBJ2-7, so the J call may be wrong. Germline assignment: CDR1 SGHTA and CDR2 FQGNSA. The CDR3 has 14 residues. The CDR3 region has the DNA TGTGCCAGCAGCCGAAGACAGGGGTGGGACGAGCAGTACTTC. This translates into CASSRRQGWDEQYF.

In its sample, this clone was seen a few times. The V gene is TRBV2, the J gene TRBJ1-5, with D possibly being TRBD1 (6 bases). This CDR3 has 14 amino acids. Trimming pared 1 base from V and 3 bases from J, leaving 7 bases between. Germline CDR1 is SNHLY and CDR2 is FYNNEI. The CDR3 region has the DNA TGTGCCAGCAGTGAAGGACAGGTCAATCAGCCCCAGCATTTT. The encoded protein is CASSEGQVNQPQHF.

The CDR3, as DNA: TGCGCCAGCAGTGTTAGAAACTACAATGAGCAGTTCTTC. This codes for CASSVRNYNEQFF. The rearrangement uses TRBV10-1 and TRBJ2-1; D gene uncertain. Between the trimmed V and J ends, which lost 4 bases and 3 bases, there was a span of 7 bases. CDR1 and CDR2 from the germline V gene are WNHNN and SYGVQD (reference sequence). The CDR3 is made up of 13 amino acids.

This clone has a single count. This sample includes further DNA sequences coding for the same CDR3. The chain has TRBV7-9 and TRBJ1-1, with TRBD1 matching 11 bases. Germline V gene lookup returns CDR1 SEHNR and CDR2 FQNEAQ (reference sequence). With 9 bases clipped from V and 4 bases from J, the junction kept 16 bases outside the gene matches. CDR3 length: 17 residues. CDR3 loop: CASSRYTGTGGGTEAFF. The DNA for the CDR3 is TGTGCCAGTAGCCGATATACCGGGACAGGGGGTGGCACTGAAGCTTTCTTT.

The V and J genes are TRBV2 and TRBJ2-7; 8 nucleotides agree with TRBD1. Germline values: CDR1 SNHLY, CDR2 FYNNEI. The CDR3 contains 14 residues. V lost 3 bases and J lost 4; bases outside the gene matches: 5. The chain's CDR3 is CASSDPRGRYEQYF. The CDR3 nucleotides are TGTGCCAGCAGTGATCCCAGGGGGCGGTACGAGCAGTACTTC.

V gene TRBV28 combines with J gene TRBJ2-7, with 10 positions matching TRBD2. V lost 7 bases to trimming and J lost 1 base; unmatched junction nucleotides: 4. The CDR3 covers 14 residues. From germline, CDR1 is MDHEN and CDR2 SYDVKM. This chain's CDR3 is CASTVSGRSYEQYF. CDR3 DNA: TGTGCCAGCACCGTTAGCGGGAGGTCCTACGAGCAGTACTTC.

In its sample, this clone was seen a few times. This chain joins TRBV5-6 and TRBJ1-1; unclear D gene. CDR3 size: 15 residues. Germline lookup yields CDR1 SGHDT and CDR2 YYEEEE. Trimming took off 2 bases at V and 1 base at J, with 12 bases between the two ends. The CDR3: CASSLGGRQNTEAFF. CDR3 sequence (DNA): TGTGCCAGCAGCTTAGGAGGACGACAGAACACTGAAGCTTTCTTT.

This chain joins TRBV28 and TRBJ2-3; D remains unclear. The germline gives CDR1 MDHEN, CDR2 SYDVKM. This CDR3 region has 12 residues. V gave up 6 bases and J gave up 4 bases, with 8 bases separating them. Here the CDR3 reads CASSRSPDTQYF. CDR3 coding DNA: TGTGCCAGCAGCCGTAGCCCAGATACGCAGTATTTT.

This clone was observed once. Here the CDR3 DNA reads TGTGCCAGCAGCTTAGAAAGGGGCCCGACTGAAGCTTTCTTT. It yields the protein CASSLERGPTEAFF. This chain uses TRBV11-2 with TRBJ1-1, with D maybe TRBD1 (5 bases). V was cut by 0 bases and J by 5 bases, with 10 bases left in between. Per germline, CDR1 SGHAT and CDR2 FQNNGV. This CDR3 spans 14 amino acids.

The chain has TRBV28 and TRBJ1-4; possible D gene TRBD1, 5 bases. V dropped 1 base and J dropped 6 bases, with 12 bases sitting between them. Germline assignment: CDR1 MDHEN and CDR2 SYDVKM. The CDR3 consists of 15 residues. CDR3 protein: CASSLYRGADEKLFF. As DNA, the CDR3 is TGTGCCAGCAGTTTATACCGCGGGGCTGATGAAAAACTGTTTTTT.

This clone has a handful of counts. V and J are TRBV27 and TRBJ1-4; the match to TRBD1 covers 8 bases. This CDR3 region has 15 residues. Per germline, CDR1 MNHEY and CDR2 SMNVEV (reference sequence). V trimming: 3 bases; J trimming: 2 bases; junction bases outside the gene matches: 2. CDR3: CASSFPGGTNEKLFF. CDR3 nucleotides: TGTGCCAGCAGTTTCCCAGGGGGCACTAATGAAAAACTGTTTTTT.

J is TRBJ1-4 and V is TRBV15; D might be TRBD1 (6 bases). V lost 5 bases and J 6 bases, leaving 13 bases between the germline ends. The CDR3 consists of 14 residues. The germline V gene encodes CDR1 LNHNV and CDR2 YYDKDF (reference sequence). CDR3 nucleotides: TGTGCCACCAGCGAGACAGGTCGGGATGAAAAACTGTTTTTT. It specifies CATSETGRDEKLFF.

The chain links TRBV2 to TRBJ1-3, with D perhaps matching TRBD1 (5 bases). The V end was cut by 7 bases, the J end by 8 bases, with 18 bases between. The CDR3 totals 14 residues. The germline CDR1 and CDR2 sequences are SNHLY and FYNNEI. This CDR3 reads CASKNSLGRDTIYF. DNA of the CDR3: TGTGCCAGCAAGAACTCTCTGGGCAGGGACACCATATATTTT.

The chain uses TRBV7-9 and TRBJ2-2; TRBD2 matches at 11 bases. The V gene's germline CDR1 is SEHNR and CDR2 FQNEAQ (reference sequence). CDR3 length: 15 residues. Unmatched junction bases numbered 1, after V lost 3 bases and J lost 4 bases. CDR3 DNA sequence: TGTGCCAGCAGCTTCGGGACTAGCGGCACCGGGGAGCTGTTTTTT. Protein: CASSFGTSGTGELFF. The full variable domain, rest sourced from reference TRBV7-9 and TRBJ2-2, is DTGVSQNPRHKITKRGQNVTFRCDPISEHNRLYWYRQTLGQGPEFLTYFQNEAQLEKSRLLSDRFSAERPKGSFSTLEIQRTEQGDSAMYLCASSFGTSGTGELFFGEGSRLTVL.

This clone was seen a single time. The V call is TRBV27, the J call TRBJ2-2; 11 bases are shared with TRBD1. The germline V gene has CDR1 MNHEY and CDR2 SMNVEV (reference sequence). With 7 bases clipped from V and 6 bases from J, the junction kept 10 bases outside the gene matches. The CDR3 totals 16 residues. DNA of the CDR3: TGTGCCAGCACTCATCGGACAGGGGGCGCTCCCGGGGAGCTGTTTTTT. It is translated as CASTHRTGGAPGELFF.

J is TRBJ2-1 and V is TRBV11-3, with D unresolved. The CDR3 consists of 15 residues. Germline CDR1 is SGHNT and CDR2 is YENEEA. V was cut by 3 bases and J by 0 bases, with 9 bases left in between. CDR3 protein: CASSFLRSSYNEQFF. CDR3 bases: TGTGCCAGCAGCTTCCTCCGGAGCTCCTACAATGAGCAGTTCTTC.

The V gene is TRBV19, the J gene TRBJ2-1, with TRBD2 identical over 12 bases. CDR3 length: 16 amino acids. Trimming at V came to 5 bases and at J to 5 bases, leaving 7 bases not matched to a gene. Germline V gene sequence: CDR1 LNHDA, CDR2 SQIVND (reference sequence). The CDR3 DNA reads TGTGCCAGTAGTTCCCTCGGACTAGCGGGAAACAATGAGCAGTTCTTC. This sequence encodes CASSSLGLAGNNEQFF.

The rearrangement links TRBV2 to TRBJ2-5; 9 bases agree with TRBD1. The CDR3 sequence is 13 residues long. With V trimmed by 10 bases and J by 1 base, 4 bases remained unmatched. The germline V gene has CDR1 SNHLY and CDR2 FYNNEI. The CDR3 sequence: CATDRGSQETQYF. The CDR3, as DNA: TGTGCCACGGACAGGGGCTCCCAAGAGACCCAGTACTTC.

This clone appeared once. The CDR3 reads CASSNRQGDYEQYF. The CDR3 nucleotides are TGTGCCAGCAGTAACCGACAGGGGGACTACGAGCAGTACTTC. The chain links TRBV6-6 to TRBJ2-7, with 9 bases lining up with TRBD1. In germline, CDR1 is MNHNY, CDR2 SVGAGI (reference sequence). J gave up 3 bases and V 5 bases, and 5 bases lay outside the gene matches. The CDR3 consists of 14 residues.

This clone has just one count. The chain uses TRBV11-2 and TRBJ1-4; D is perhaps TRBD1 (5 bases). V lost 5 bases, J lost 3 bases, and 13 bases lay in between. This CDR3 is 15 amino acids long. CDR1 is SGHAT and CDR2 is FQNNGV in the germline V gene. As DNA, the CDR3 is TGTGCCAGCAGCCTGGAACAGGCCTCTAATGAAAAACTGTTTTTT. Residues: CASSLEQASNEKLFF. The whole variable domain, filled in from reference TRBV11-2 and TRBJ1-4, reads EAGVAQSPRYKIIEKRQSVAFWCNPISGHATLYWYQQILGQGPKLLIQFQNNGVVDDSQLPKDRFSAERLKGVDSTLKIQPAKLEDSAVYLCASSLEQASNEKLFFGSGTQLSVL.

The chain carries TRBV4-3 and TRBJ2-5, with TRBD2 matching over 8 bases. The J call is uncertain, as TRBJ2-7 better fits the DNA end. CDR1 and CDR2 (germline): LGHNA, YSLEER. The CDR3 totals 15 residues. The chain's CDR3 is CASSRDLAGSYEQYF. CDR3 in DNA: TGCGCCAGCAGCCGGGATCTAGCGGGCTCCTACGAGCAGTACTTC.

Notes on this clone: The junction does not match germline at one end; this may be a read error. This chain joins TRBV27 and TRBJ2-3, with 10 nucleotides matching TRBD2. Per the germline V gene, CDR1 is MNHEY and CDR2 is SMNVEV (reference sequence). The CDR3 contains 17 residues. The CDR3 sequence is CATSSQGLADITDTQYF. Here the CDR3 DNA reads TGTGCCACCAGTTCTCAAGGACTAGCGGATATCACAGATACGCAGTATTTT.

The chain has TRBV19 and TRBJ1-1; perhaps TRBD1 as D (6 bases). Germline CDR1 and CDR2: LNHDA and SQIVND (reference sequence). The CDR3 has 16 amino acids. Trimming pared 2 bases from V and 1 base from J, leaving 14 bases between. CDR3 sequence: CASSISAGGRNTEAFF. CDR3 nucleotides: TGTGCCAGTAGTATATCAGCCGGGGGGCGGAACACTGAAGCTTTCTTT.